These T cell receptor beta chains were read from a single sample in a study of blood T cell repertoires in COVID-19. Method: immunoSEQ multiplex PCR; TCRdb's copy keeps in-frame clones and lacks some. This table holds fewer than 300,000 clones, approximately 89% found once. Sequenced sample: peripheral blood. The receptors were sampled from a woman in her 30s with COVID-19, enrolled during active disease. Each CDR3 is given with its conserved first and last residue. The order of the fields is J gene, V gene, clone size, CDR3 length, D gene, CDR3 DNA, CDR3 protein. D genes are given only for firm matches. Size values are once, few and many counts, or a class for expanded clones, and some rows have none.

TRBJ2-5 | TRBV5-1 | once | 18 | NA | TGCGCCAGCAGCTTGGGCGGCGGGACGACCCCCTTCCAAGAGACCCAGTACTTC | CASSLGGGTTPFQETQYF
TRBJ2-1 | TRBV7-3 | NA | 16 | NA | TGTGCCAGCAGCTTACAGGGGGCGGGAGCGGTGTATGAGCAGTTCTTC | CASSLQGAGAVYEQFF
TRBJ1-2 | TRBV19 | NA | 14 | NA | TGTGCCAGTAGTATACTCAGACAGAACTATGGCTACACCTTC | CASSILRQNYGYTF
TRBJ1-5 | TRBV28 | NA | 13 | TRBD1 | TGTGCCAGCAGTTCCAACAGGGGACAGCCCCAGCATTTT | CASSSNRGQPQHF
TRBJ1-2 | TRBV12-3/TRBV12-4 | NA | 13 | TRBD1 | TGTGCCAGCAGTTACGGACAGGGTCATGGCTACACCTTC | CASSYGQGHGYTF
TRBJ2-1 | TRBV7-6 | NA | 17 | TRBD2 | TGTGCCAGCAGCTTAGTGCTAGCGGGAGGGTATGACAATGAGCAGTTCTTC | CASSLVLAGGYDNEQFF
TRBJ2-7 | TRBV2 | NA | 14 | NA | TGTGCCAGCAGTGAATGGCAGGGTCTCTACGAGCAGTACTTC | CASSEWQGLYEQYF
TRBJ1-5 | TRBV5-1 | NA | 16 | TRBD1 | TGCGCCAGCAGCTTGGTTCCGGGACAGGCGGGTCAGCCCCAGCATTTT | CASSLVPGQAGQPQHF
TRBJ2-3 | TRBV6-1 | NA | 12 | TRBD2 | TGTGCCAGCAGTGAAGAACTAGCGGGGTCGACTTTT | CASSEELAGSTF
TRBJ2-7 | TRBV11-2 | NA | 17 | TRBD2 | TGTGCCAGCAGCTTATCAGGACTAGCGGGAGGGAGAAACGAGCAGTACTTC | CASSLSGLAGGRNEQYF
TRBJ1-2 | TRBV25-1 | NA | 14 | TRBD1 | TGTGCCAGCAGTGAAGGTTATACAGGGGATGGCTACACCTTC | CASSEGYTGDGYTF
TRBJ2-7 | TRBV7-9 | NA | 12 | NA | TGTGCCAGCAGCTTAGGCTACGGCGAGCAGTACTTC | CASSLGYGEQYF
TRBJ1-2 | TRBV12-3/TRBV12-4 | NA | 13 | NA | TGTGCCAGCAGTCCGCGAGCGGGCCAACAGGCCACCTTC | CASSPRAGQQATF
TRBJ1-1 | TRBV29-1 | NA | 13 | TRBD1 | TGCAGCGTTGAGGGACAGACTAACACTGAAGCTTTCTTT | CSVEGQTNTEAFF
TRBJ2-3 | TRBV9 | NA | 16 | NA | TGTGCCAGCAGCGTACCACAGGGCCTTAGCACAGATACGCAGTATTTT | CASSVPQGLSTDTQYF
TRBJ1-1 | TRBV30 | NA | 12 | NA | TGTGCCTGCACTCGGTTTTGGACACAAGCTTTCTTT | CACTRFWTQAFF
TRBJ2-2 | TRBV3-1/TRBV3-2 | few | 15 | TRBD1 | TGTGCCAGCAGCCAAGGGACAGGGTGGTCCGGGGAGCTGTTTTTT | CASSQGTGWSGELFF
TRBJ1-2 | TRBV7-9 | NA | 14 | NA | TGTGCCAGCAGCTTACTTGCGACAGCCTATGGCTACACCTTC | CASSLLATAYGYTF
TRBJ1-1 | TRBV5-8 | NA | 17 | TRBD1 | TGTGCCAGCAGCTTGAGGACAGGGAGGGGGAGGAACACTGAAGCTTTCTTT | CASSLRTGRGRNTEAFF
TRBJ1-1 | TRBV28 | NA | 16 | TRBD1 | TGTGCCAGCAGTTTTAGACAGGGAAAAATGAAAACTGAAGCTTTCTTT | CASSFRQGKMKTEAFF
TRBJ1-1 | TRBV29-1 | NA | 12 | NA | TGCAGCGTTGATTCGACGGGCACTGAAGCTTTCTTT | CSVDSTGTEAFF